Below, 32 T cell receptor beta chains from the same sample are listed, as sequenced in a study of CD8+CD57+ T cells in acquired aplastic anemia. Profiling of TCR beta VDJ combinations and CDR3 sequences used genomic DNA as template. Each CDR3 protein gets one entry after TCRdb re-called the reads with MiXCR. The sample yields approximately 190,000 distinct CDR3 sequences, 40% to 55% seen once. CD8+CD57+ cell expansion, shown by flow cytometry, had occurred in the patients selected for sequencing. The sequenced material came from sorted CD4+, CD8+, or CD8+CD57+ T cells (not recorded which) from PBMCs. The receptors here all came from a human donor with aplastic anemia.

J is TRBJ1-1 and V is TRBV11-3; 7 nucleotides align to TRBD1. The CDR3 runs 15 residues. Looked up from germline, CDR1 is SGHNT and CDR2 is YENEEA. V shed 5 bases, J shed 1 base, and the junction held 7 bases outside the gene matches. In DNA, the CDR3 is TGTGCCAGCAGCCCGCCAGGGGGGAAGAACACTGAAGCTTTCTTT. Translation: CASSPPGGKNTEAFF.

This clonotype appeared many times. This chain connects TRBV20-1 to TRBJ2-2, with 12 bases lining up with TRBD2. Per the germline V gene, CDR1 is DFQATT and CDR2 is SNEGSKA (reference sequence). V was pared by 4 bases and J by 0 bases, with 9 bases of the junction left unmatched. The CDR3 length is 18 residues. The CDR3 region is CSAIYGLAGFANTGELFF. DNA for the CDR3: TGCAGTGCTATCTACGGACTAGCGGGATTTGCGAACACCGGGGAGCTGTTTTTT.

The chain has TRBV7-9 and TRBJ2-7; 11 nucleotides agree with TRBD2. The junction had 8 bases not matched to a gene; V was cut back by 6 bases and J by 7 bases. Germline V lookup: CDR1 SEHNR, CDR2 FQNEAQ (reference sequence). This CDR3 is 14 amino acids long. The CDR3 DNA reads as TGTGCCAGCAGTCTAGCGGGGGGACCGTTAGAGCAGTACTTC. Protein: CASSLAGGPLEQYF.

In its sample, this clonotype was seen many times. The chain uses TRBV2 and TRBJ1-1; D is unclear. The V gene's germline CDR1 is SNHLY and CDR2 FYNNEI. V was shortened by 7 bases and J by 4 bases, with 10 bases between the two germline ends. This CDR3 spans 12 amino acids. CDR3 protein: CASKRGPTEAFF. The CDR3 bases are TGTGCCAGCAAACGAGGGCCCACTGAAGCTTTCTTT.

The chain is built from TRBV10-1 and TRBJ2-2, with D possibly TRBD2 on 6 matching bases. Germline V gene sequence: CDR1 WNHNN, CDR2 SYGVQD (reference sequence). The CDR3 runs 15 residues. The V end lost 3 bases, the J end lost 1 base, and 9 bases lay between the germline ends. CDR3: CASSDWGGNTGELFF. DNA for the CDR3: TGCGCCAGCAGTGATTGGGGAGGGAACACCGGGGAGCTGTTTTTT.

This rearrangement joins TRBV24-1 to TRBJ1-2; D unclear. Germline CDR1 KGHDR, CDR2 SFDVKD. The CDR3 totals 13 residues. V was trimmed by 0 bases and J by 3 bases, leaving 4 bases between them. CDR3 sequence reads: CATSDLSDYGYTF. The CDR3 DNA reads as TGTGCCACCAGTGATTTGTCCGACTATGGCTACACCTTC.

In regard to this clonotype: A junction boundary mismatches the germline segment, possibly from a read error. This chain connects TRBV15 to TRBJ2-1, with D unresolved. Germline V gene data show CDR1 as LNHNV and CDR2 as YYDKDF (reference sequence). The CDR3 has 14 residues. The DNA for the CDR3 is TGTGCCACCAGCAGAGATCGGGTTCCCACGCTTAGGGTCTTC. It specifies CATSRDRVPTLRVF.

For the CDR3, the DNA is TGTGCCAGTAGTCTGGGGACTAGCGGGGGCTACGAGCAGTACTTC. This gives the protein CASSLGTSGGYEQYF. This chain joins TRBV19 and TRBJ2-7; 14 bases agree with TRBD2. Trimming took 5 bases from V and 3 from J; bases not matched to a gene: 3. This CDR3 has 15 residues. Germline CDR1 LNHDA, CDR2 SQIVND (reference sequence).

The chain recombines TRBV24-1 with TRBJ1-2; 12 bases match TRBD1. Germline values: CDR1 KGHDR, CDR2 SFDVKD. J gave up 8 bases and V 3 bases, and 6 bases lay outside the gene matches. The CDR3 has 15 residues. The CDR3 DNA sequence: TGTGCCACCAGTGATGGGGGACAGGGGGCGCAAGGCTACACCTTC. As protein: CATSDGGQGAQGYTF.

The chain couples TRBV12-3 or TRBV12-4 to TRBJ1-2, with D unclear. The germline V and J ends were trimmed by 6 bases and 5 bases, with 13 bases remaining between them. The CDR3 runs to 13 residues. CDR3 sequence reads: CASSLREVYGYTF. CDR3 coding DNA: TGTGCCAGCAGCCTTCGAGAAGTGTATGGCTACACCTTC.

The V and J genes are TRBV6-2 or TRBV6-3 and TRBJ1-4, with 7 bases matching TRBD1. CDR1 and CDR2 from the germline V gene are MNHEY and SVGEGT. The V gene end was trimmed by 6 bases and the J gene end by 5 bases; junction bases not matched to a gene: 6. This CDR3 is 14 amino acids long. The CDR3 loop reads CASSFLQGNEKLFF. The CDR3, as DNA: TGTGCCAGCAGCTTTTTACAGGGGAATGAAAAACTGTTTTTT.

This clonotype has only a few counts. Sequence at one end of the junction differs from germline and may be a read error. This rearrangement joins TRBV7-7 to TRBJ1-1, with no clear D. The germline V gene encodes CDR1 SSHAT and CDR2 FNYEAQ (reference sequence). The CDR3 length is 13 residues. CDR3 sequence: CASSLDLGTEAFF. The CDR3, as DNA: TGTGCTAGCAGCTTGGACCTGGGCACTGAAGCTTTCTTT.

Ten or more counts support this clonotype. The chain has TRBV7-9 and TRBJ1-4; tentatively, D is TRBD1 (5 bases). This CDR3 spans 12 amino acids. Germline V gene sequence: CDR1 SEHNR, CDR2 FQNEAQ (reference sequence). V was pared by 5 bases and J by 7 bases, with 8 bases between. CDR3: CASSPGGEKLFF. The CDR3 DNA follows: TGTGCCAGCAGCCCCGGGGGTGAAAAACTGTTTTTT.

This clonotype has a count of ten or more. J is TRBJ2-7 and V is TRBV7-2; 9 bases map to TRBD1. V lost 6 bases to trimming and J lost 2 bases; unmatched junction nucleotides: 8. CDR1 is SGHTA and CDR2 is FQGNSA in the germline V gene. The CDR3 runs 15 residues. Here the CDR3 reads CASSRSGQGTYEQYF. As DNA, the CDR3 is TGTGCCAGCAGTCGCTCGGGACAGGGAACCTACGAGCAGTACTTC.

The chain has TRBV6-2 or TRBV6-3 and TRBJ1-5, with a weak D call TRBD1 (6 bases). V was pared by 2 bases and J by 2 bases, with 16 bases between. The CDR3 runs 17 residues. Per the germline V gene, CDR1 is MNHEY and CDR2 is SVGEGT. The CDR3 protein is CASSYGYREVGNQPQHF. CDR3 DNA sequence: TGTGCCAGCAGTTACGGGTACAGGGAGGTAGGCAATCAGCCCCAGCATTTT.

In this sample, this clonotype turned up once. The chain uses TRBV20-1 and TRBJ1-5; 7 positions match TRBD1. Trimming at V came to 6 bases and at J to 4 bases, leaving 6 bases not matched to a gene. The length of the CDR3 is 13 residues. Germline CDR1 reads DFQATT; CDR2 reads SNEGSKA (reference sequence). The CDR3 bases are TGCAGTGCAGAGACAGGGAGGAATCAGCCCCAGCATTTT. This translates into CSAETGRNQPQHF.

The gene calls are TRBV7-3 and TRBJ2-6; D is undetermined. This CDR3 region has 15 residues. V shed 3 bases and J shed 2 bases, with 8 bases lying between them. Germline V gene data show CDR1 as SGHTA and CDR2 as FQGTGA. CDR3 residues: CASSFGITGANVLTF. The CDR3 coding sequence is TGTGCCAGCAGCTTTGGCATTACTGGGGCCAACGTCCTGACTTTC.

Many counts were recorded for this clonotype. The chain joins TRBV6-7 to TRBJ1-2; D is uncertain. TRBV6-7 is identified as an open reading frame with a role that is uncertain. The CDR3 is 13 residues long. Trimming stripped 0 bases from V and 7 bases from J, with 9 bases between. The CDR3 is CASSYSGRVGYTF. The CDR3 region has the DNA TGTGCCAGCAGTTACTCGGGTCGGGTTGGCTACACCTTC.

In its sample, this clonotype was seen many times. V and J are TRBV7-3 and TRBJ2-7; TRBD2 matches at 14 bases. Germline loops: CDR1 SGHTA, CDR2 FQGTGA. J was trimmed by 5 bases and V by 5 bases; bases with no gene match: 11. The CDR3 consists of 17 residues. In DNA, the CDR3 is TGTGCCAGCAGCCCGATCTGGACTAGCGGGAGGAGCGACGAGCAGTACTTC. It translates to CASSPIWTSGRSDEQYF. Full variable domain (rest looked up from reference TRBV7-3 and TRBJ2-7): GAGVSQTPSNKVTEKGKYVELRCDPISGHTALYWYRQSLGQGPEFLIYFQGTGAADDSGLPNDRFFAVRPEGSVSTLKIQRTERGDSAVYLCASSPIWTSGRSDEQYFGPGTRLTVT.

Of note for this clonotype: Because the CDR3 is missing its conserved closing phenylalanine or tryptophan, this is likely a read error. The chain carries TRBV25-1 and TRBJ2-2; D is tentatively TRBD1 or TRBD2 (7 bases each). V lost 8 bases, J lost 1 base, and 17 bases lay in between. The CDR3 has 16 residues. CDR1 is MGHDK and CDR2 is SYGVNS in the germline V gene. CDR3 bases: TGTGCCAGCCACGGGGGGCGGACAGGGAACACCGGGGAGCTGTTTTCT. Its translation is CASHGGRTGNTGELFS.

This clonotype was detected a few times. The chain carries TRBV5-6 and TRBJ1-1; 9 bases fit TRBD1. Per germline, CDR1 SGHDT and CDR2 YYEEEE. The CDR3 runs to 14 residues. V lost 3 bases, J lost 3 bases, and 3 bases stayed unmatched. The DNA for the CDR3 is TGTGCCAGCAGCTCCCGGGACAGGGACACTGAAGCTTTCTTT. This encodes CASSSRDRDTEAFF.

V and J are TRBV12-3 or TRBV12-4 and TRBJ2-3; 10 nucleotides align to TRBD2. The CDR3 is 15 residues long. The junction had 15 bases not matched to a gene; V was cut back by 7 bases and J by 11 bases. The CDR3 here is CASTSAGGSYNEQYF. CDR3 bases: TGTGCCAGCACCTCAGCGGGAGGGTCCTACAATGAGCAGTATTTT.

V is TRBV7-8 and J is TRBJ1-2; possibly TRBD1 for D (6 bases). The CDR3 is 15 amino acids. Trimming left V 1 base short and J 7 bases short, with 16 bases between. Germline CDR1 is SGHVS and CDR2 is FQNEAQ. CDR3 sequence: CASSLESGGHSGYTF. DNA for the CDR3: TGTGCCAGCAGCTTAGAATCCGGGGGCCATAGTGGCTACACCTTC.

The chain uses TRBV15 and TRBJ2-1; TRBD1 agrees at 8 bases. The CDR3 has 16 residues. With V trimmed by 3 bases and J by 4 bases, 8 bases remained unmatched. CDR1 and CDR2 (germline): LNHNV, YYDKDF (reference sequence). Written as DNA, the CDR3 is TGTGCCACCAGCAGTTCGACAGGGGCACGTTACAATGAGCAGTTCTTC. Protein product: CATSSSTGARYNEQFF.

The CDR3 loop is CASSPSSTHEQYF. The CDR3 DNA sequence: TGCGCCAGCAGCCCGAGTTCGACGCACGAGCAGTACTTC. The chain joins TRBV5-1 to TRBJ2-7; D remains unclear. Germline-derived CDR1 and CDR2 are SGHRS and YFSETQ. The V and J ends lost 4 bases and 5 bases respectively, with 13 bases between them. The CDR3 length is 13 residues.

This clonotype appeared many times. J is TRBJ2-5 and V is TRBV7-2; 8 bases align to TRBD1. The V gene's germline CDR1 is SGHTA and CDR2 FQGNSA. The trim removed 3 bases at V and 3 bases at J, leaving 9 bases unmatched. The CDR3 has 16 residues. This chain's CDR3 is CASSFSRDRRKETQYF. The CDR3 bases are TGTGCCAGCAGCTTCTCCCGGGACAGGCGAAAAGAGACCCAGTACTTC.

The gene calls are TRBV20-1 and TRBJ1-2, with D unresolved. CDR3 length equals 13 residues. Between the trimmed V and J ends, which lost 3 bases and 8 bases, there was a span of 16 bases. In germline, CDR1 is DFQATT, CDR2 SNEGSKA (reference sequence). CDR3 amino acids: CSASPLAGGGYTF. The CDR3 DNA sequence: TGCAGTGCTAGTCCCCTTGCGGGAGGCGGCTACACCTTC.

This clonotype has a count of ten or more. The chain carries TRBV20-1 and TRBJ2-3; TRBD2 matches at 7 bases. V lost 3 bases to trimming and J lost 1 base; unmatched junction nucleotides: 7. CDR1 DFQATT and CDR2 SNEGSKA come from the germline V gene (reference sequence). The CDR3 is 15 amino acids. The CDR3 protein is CSASRQRGGTDTQYF. In DNA, the CDR3 is TGCAGTGCTAGTCGCCAGCGGGGAGGCACAGATACGCAGTATTTT.

This clonotype was observed many times. The chain links TRBV7-9 to TRBJ2-3; either TRBD1 or TRBD2 may fit D (5 bases each). Trimming shortened V by 5 bases and J by 2 bases, and 17 bases separated the two germline ends. Germline assignment: CDR1 SEHNR and CDR2 FQNEAQ (reference sequence). CDR3 length: 16 residues. CDR3 residues: CASSRGLDWDTDTQYF. The CDR3 DNA reads TGTGCCAGCAGCCGGGGCCTCGACTGGGACACAGATACGCAGTATTTT.

This clonotype was counted only a few times. The V and J genes are TRBV2 and TRBJ2-7, with 7 bases fitting TRBD1. The CDR3 length is 15 residues. CDR1 and CDR2 from the germline V gene are SNHLY and FYNNEI. J lost 0 bases, V lost 4 bases, and 6 bases had no gene match. In DNA, the CDR3 is TGTGCCAGCAGTGGGGACAGTCGCAGCTCCTACGAGCAGTACTTC. Translation gives CASSGDSRSSYEQYF. Based on the CDR3 plus reference TRBV2 and TRBJ2-7, the full variable domain is EPEVTQTPSHQVTQMGQEVILRCVPISNHLYFYWYRQILGQKVEFLVSFYNNEISEKSEIFDDQFSVERPDGSNFTLKIRSTKLEDSAMYFCASSGDSRSSYEQYFGPGTRLTVT.

With respect to this clonotype: A much larger clone lies one base from this, so it may be a read error. The chain carries TRBV5-1 and TRBJ1-4, with D unresolved. This CDR3 has 14 residues. Germline CDR1 is SGHRS and CDR2 is YFSETQ. V lost 4 bases and J 4 bases, leaving 11 bases between the germline ends. The CDR3 nucleotides read TGCGCCAGCAGCCCGGTTAGCGGTAATGAAAAACTGTTTTTT. Protein: CASSPVSGNEKLFF. Complete variable domain (other parts from reference TRBV5-1 and TRBJ1-4): KAGVTQTPRYLIKTRGQQVTLSCSPISGHRSVSWYQQTPGQGLQFLFEYFSETQRNKGNFPGRFSGRQFSNSRSEMNVSTLELGDSALYLCASSPVSGNEKLFFGSGTQLSVL.

There are a few counts of this clonotype. The chain employs TRBV18 and TRBJ1-1, with TRBD1 as a possible D gene (6 bases). V was trimmed by 3 bases and J by 5 bases, leaving 22 bases between them. The CDR3 has 17 amino acids. Looked up from germline, CDR1 is KGHSH and CDR2 is LQKENI. The CDR3 bases are TGTGCCAGCTCACCCGATGCCTCTGGACAGAGGAGGACTGAAGCTTTCTTT. The encoded protein is CASSPDASGQRRTEAFF.